This entry lists 21 T cell receptor beta chains sequenced from one sample in a study of blood T cell repertoires in COVID-19. Clones were sequenced by immunoSEQ multiplex PCR, and TCRdb holds only the in-frame ones, with some missing. The sample records 150,000 to 200,000 clones, around 86% being singletons. The sample was peripheral blood. These receptors were obtained from a man aged 50 to 60 with active or convalescent COVID-19.

J is TRBJ1-5 and V is TRBV9; D might be TRBD1 (5 bases). CDR1 and CDR2 (germline): SGDLS, YYNGEE. The CDR3 runs to 15 residues. The V end was cut by 2 bases, the J end by 7 bases, with 16 bases between. This CDR3 is CASSVGGAPGQPQHF. The CDR3, as DNA: TGTGCCAGCAGCGTCGGGGGAGCGCCGGGACAGCCCCAGCATTTT.

V and J are TRBV10-3 and TRBJ2-2, with unresolved D. This CDR3 has 19 residues. The germline gives CDR1 ENHRY, CDR2 SYGVKD. Trimming cost V 4 bases and J 0 bases, with 21 bases left between them. CDR3 sequence reads: CAISVGLLEGSANTGELFF. The CDR3 nucleotides are TGTGCCATCAGTGTTGGATTGTTAGAAGGCAGCGCGAACACCGGGGAGCTGTTTTTT.

This clone has a handful of counts. Other DNA sequences in this sample translate to the same CDR3. The V and J genes are TRBV5-1 and TRBJ2-5; 11 positions agree with TRBD2. There are 14 residues in the CDR3. With V trimmed by 5 bases and J by 2 bases, 2 bases remained unmatched. Germline V gene sequence: CDR1 SGHRS, CDR2 YFSETQ. The CDR3 sequence: CASSLAGGQETQYF. In DNA, the CDR3 is TGCGCCAGCAGTTTAGCGGGGGGGCAAGAGACCCAGTACTTC.

The chain employs TRBV5-4 and TRBJ2-1, with 12 bases identical to TRBD2. The CDR3 is 16 residues long. The V gene end was trimmed by 3 bases and the J gene end by 7 bases; junction bases not matched to a gene: 8. Per germline, CDR1 SGHNT and CDR2 YYREEE (reference sequence). CDR3 residues: CASSSWTSGKGNEQFF. CDR3 nucleotides: TGTGCCAGCAGCTCTTGGACTAGCGGGAAAGGGAATGAGCAGTTCTTC.

The chain uses TRBV4-1 and TRBJ2-7; possibly TRBD2 for D (5 bases). Germline values: CDR1 MGHRA, CDR2 YSYEKL. V lost 1 base to trimming and J lost 2 bases, with 15 bases between them. The CDR3 has 16 residues. In DNA form, the CDR3 reads TGCGCCAGCAGCCAAGGTTTCACTAGAGGGACCTACGAGCAGTACTTC. Amino acid sequence: CASSQGFTRGTYEQYF.

The V call is TRBV7-2, the J call TRBJ2-2; 9 nucleotides agree with TRBD2. V gave up 6 bases and J gave up 5 bases; unmatched junction bases: 10. The CDR3 is 16 amino acids. In germline, CDR1 is SGHTA, CDR2 FQGNSA. CDR3 in amino acids: CASRPPGLAATGELFF. The CDR3 DNA sequence: TGTGCCAGCAGGCCTCCGGGACTAGCAGCTACCGGGGAGCTGTTTTTT.

Only one count was recorded for this clone. The rearrangement links TRBV18 to TRBJ2-2, with 7 nucleotides matching TRBD1. The CDR3 length is 14 residues. Germline values: CDR1 KGHSH, CDR2 LQKENI. V lost 1 base to trimming and J lost 4 bases; unmatched junction nucleotides: 0. The DNA for the CDR3 is TGTGCCAGCTCACCACGGGACAGCACCGGGGAGCTGTTTTTT. Translating it yields CASSPRDSTGELFF.

The chain employs TRBV28 and TRBJ1-3; a weak D match, TRBD1 (6 bases). The germline V and J ends were trimmed by 2 bases and 4 bases, with 12 bases remaining between them. Germline loops: CDR1 MDHEN, CDR2 SYDVKM. This CDR3 spans 15 amino acids. The CDR3 nucleotides are TGTGCCAGCAGTTTACCCACAGGGACGGGAAACACCATATATTTT. It is translated as CASSLPTGTGNTIYF.

The chain carries TRBV29-1 and TRBJ2-3; 10 bases are shared with TRBD2. The CDR3 is made up of 14 amino acids. The V gene's germline CDR1 is SQVTM and CDR2 ANQGSEA. Trimming cost V 5 bases and J 5 bases; bases outside gene matches: 7. The CDR3 region is CSVRAGGIGDTQYF. In DNA form, the CDR3 reads TGCAGCGTTAGAGCGGGGGGGATTGGAGATACGCAGTATTTT.

The J gene is TRBJ2-1, the V gene TRBV19; TRBD2 might be the D (5 bases). Germline V gene sequence: CDR1 LNHDA, CDR2 SQIVND (reference sequence). This CDR3 has 15 residues. Trimming cost V 10 bases and J 5 bases, with 21 bases left between them. CDR3 protein: CATASRAYADNEQFF. CDR3 sequence (DNA): TGTGCCACCGCCTCGAGGGCGTACGCTGACAATGAGCAGTTCTTC.

This chain uses TRBV4-1 with TRBJ1-4; D may be TRBD1 (6 bases). This CDR3 is built from 16 residues. V lost 3 bases and J lost 2, with 13 bases in between. The germline V gene encodes CDR1 MGHRA and CDR2 YSYEKL. CDR3 sequence: CASSHSPTGTNEKLFF. The DNA of the CDR3 is TGCGCCAGCAGCCATTCCCCGACAGGTACTAATGAAAAACTGTTTTTT.

The rearrangement uses TRBV3-1 (or the pseudogene TRBV3-2) and TRBJ2-7; D not certain. CDR3 size: 12 residues. V lost 8 bases and J 0 bases, leaving 8 bases between the germline ends. Germline values: CDR1 LGHDT, CDR2 YNNKEL (reference sequence). For the CDR3, the DNA is TGTGCCAGCGCCGGTTCCTCCTACGAGCAGTACTTC. Protein sequence: CASAGSSYEQYF.

The chain couples TRBV19 to TRBJ2-4; D is perhaps TRBD1 (8 bases). Looked up from germline, CDR1 is LNHDA and CDR2 is SQIVND (reference sequence). Between the trimmed V and J ends, which lost 5 bases and 6 bases, there was a span of 17 bases. The CDR3 runs 15 residues. In DNA form, the CDR3 reads TGTGCCAGTAGTCCCCCGGACAGGGAGGGAAACATTCAGTACTTC. This gives the protein CASSPPDREGNIQYF.

V gene TRBV25-1 combines with J gene TRBJ1-2; D uncertain. V was trimmed by 3 bases and J by 2 bases, leaving 10 bases between them. The germline V gene has CDR1 MGHDK and CDR2 SYGVNS. CDR3 length: 14 amino acids. The CDR3: CASSDSLQNYGYTF. DNA for the CDR3: TGTGCCAGCAGTGACTCCTTACAGAACTATGGCTACACCTTC.

V is TRBV4-1 and J is TRBJ2-3; 7 bases match TRBD1. The germline V gene has CDR1 MGHRA and CDR2 YSYEKL. Trimming removed 0 bases from V and 6 bases from J; junction bases left unmatched: 12. This CDR3 spans 17 amino acids. The CDR3 spells CASSQDHETGSRDTQYF. The CDR3 DNA follows: TGCGCCAGCAGCCAAGATCACGAGACAGGGTCTAGGGATACGCAGTATTTT.

The V gene is TRBV28, the J gene TRBJ1-4; 9 positions agree with TRBD1. CDR1 MDHEN and CDR2 SYDVKM come from the germline V gene. V shed 7 bases and J 7 bases; nucleotides not matched to a gene: 13. This CDR3 contains 16 residues. The CDR3 bases are TGTGCCAGCACCTCGTCAACAGGGGGCAGGGGTGAAAAACTGTTTTTT. Protein sequence: CASTSSTGGRGEKLFF.

The J gene is TRBJ2-5, the V gene TRBV5-1; 7 bases align to TRBD1. Germline-derived CDR1 and CDR2 are SGHRS and YFSETQ. The CDR3 is 14 amino acids. V trimming: 4 bases; J trimming: 2 bases; junction bases outside the gene matches: 5. CDR3 DNA sequence: TGCGCCAGCAGCAGGTGGGGACAGCAAGAGACCCAGTACTTC. Residues: CASSRWGQQETQYF.

The chain recombines TRBV5-6 with TRBJ2-3; D might be TRBD2 (6 bases). The CDR3 length is 15 residues. V was trimmed by 0 bases and J by 3 bases, leaving 11 bases between them. Germline CDR1 SGHDT, CDR2 YYEEEE. The CDR3 nucleotides are TGTGCCAGCAGCTTGGTGTCGGGAGCTACAGATACGCAGTATTTT. Translation: CASSLVSGATDTQYF.

The chain has TRBV28 and TRBJ2-5, with D perhaps matching TRBD1 (5 bases). Germline loops: CDR1 MDHEN, CDR2 SYDVKM. The CDR3 sequence is 13 residues long. Trimming left V 11 bases short and J 2 bases short, with 15 bases between. In nucleotides, the CDR3 is TGTGCCTCCGAAGGGGCACCTCAAGAGACCCAGTACTTC. Encoded protein: CASEGAPQETQYF.

The gene calls are TRBV13 and TRBJ1-1; the D gene is possibly TRBD1 (6 bases). CDR1 and CDR2 (germline): PRHDT, FYEKMQ (reference sequence). The CDR3 has 15 residues. V shed 3 bases and J shed 8 bases, with 19 bases lying between them. DNA for the CDR3: TGTGCCAGCAGCTTCGGGACATACCGGAGCCCAGAAGCTTTCTTT. This translates into CASSFGTYRSPEAFF.

The CDR3 DNA sequence: TGTGCCAGCAGTTACTCATCTAGCACAGATACGCAGTATTTT. It translates to CASSYSSSTDTQYF. J is TRBJ2-3 and V is TRBV6-5, with D uncertain. V was cut by 0 bases and J by 0 bases, with 4 bases left in between. The CDR3 length is 14 residues. The germline CDR1 and CDR2 sequences are MNHEY and SVGAGI.